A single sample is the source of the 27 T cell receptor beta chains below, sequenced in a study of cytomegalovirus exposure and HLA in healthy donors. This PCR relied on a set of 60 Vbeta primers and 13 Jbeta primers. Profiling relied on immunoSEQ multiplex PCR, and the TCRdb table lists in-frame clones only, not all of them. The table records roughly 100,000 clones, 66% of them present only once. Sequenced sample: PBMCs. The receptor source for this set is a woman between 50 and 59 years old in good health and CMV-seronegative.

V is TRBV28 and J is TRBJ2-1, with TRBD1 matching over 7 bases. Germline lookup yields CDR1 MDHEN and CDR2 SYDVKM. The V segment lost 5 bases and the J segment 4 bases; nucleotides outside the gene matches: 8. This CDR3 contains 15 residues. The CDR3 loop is CASSQTGWAYNEQFF. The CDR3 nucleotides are TGTGCCAGCAGTCAGACAGGGTGGGCTTACAATGAGCAGTTCTTC.

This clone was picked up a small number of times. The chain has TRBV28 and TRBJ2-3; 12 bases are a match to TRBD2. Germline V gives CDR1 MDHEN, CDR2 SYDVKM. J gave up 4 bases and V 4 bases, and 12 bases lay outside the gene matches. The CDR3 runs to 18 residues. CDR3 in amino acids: CASSSLAGGPGLPDTQYF. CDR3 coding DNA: TGTGCCAGCAGTTCCCTAGCGGGAGGGCCTGGATTGCCAGATACGCAGTATTTT. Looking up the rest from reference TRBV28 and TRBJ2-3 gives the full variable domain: DVKVTQSSRYLVKRTGEKVFLECVQDMDHENMFWYRQDPGLGLRLIYFSYDVKMKEKGDIPEGYSVSREKKERFSLILESASTNQTSMYLCASSSLAGGPGLPDTQYFGPGTRLTVL.

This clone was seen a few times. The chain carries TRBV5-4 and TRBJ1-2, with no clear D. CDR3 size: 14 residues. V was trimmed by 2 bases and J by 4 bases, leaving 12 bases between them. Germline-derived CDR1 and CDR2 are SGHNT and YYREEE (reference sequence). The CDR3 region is CASSLVSSGYGYTF. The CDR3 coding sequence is TGTGCCAGCAGCTTAGTCTCTTCGGGCTATGGCTACACCTTC.

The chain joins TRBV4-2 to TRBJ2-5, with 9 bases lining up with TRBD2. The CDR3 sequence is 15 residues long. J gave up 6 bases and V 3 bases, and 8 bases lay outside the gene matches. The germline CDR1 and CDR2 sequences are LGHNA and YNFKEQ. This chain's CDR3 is CASSHDSGRSKTQYF. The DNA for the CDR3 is TGTGCCAGCAGCCACGACAGCGGGAGGAGTAAGACCCAGTACTTC.

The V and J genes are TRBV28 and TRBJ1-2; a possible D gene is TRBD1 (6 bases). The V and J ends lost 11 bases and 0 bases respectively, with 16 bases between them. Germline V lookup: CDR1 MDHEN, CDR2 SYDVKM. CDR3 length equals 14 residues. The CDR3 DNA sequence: TGTGCCCTGGGGCAAGGGGGAGCTAACTATGGCTACACCTTC. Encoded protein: CALGQGGANYGYTF.

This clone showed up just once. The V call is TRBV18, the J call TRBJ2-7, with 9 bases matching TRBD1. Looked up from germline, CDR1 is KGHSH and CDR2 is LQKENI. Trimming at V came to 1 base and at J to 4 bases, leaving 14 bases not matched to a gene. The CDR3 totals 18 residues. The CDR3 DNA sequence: TGTGCCAGCTCACCACTCCCGGGTGTGGGACAGGGTGTGTACGAGCAGTACTTC. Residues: CASSPLPGVGQGVYEQYF.

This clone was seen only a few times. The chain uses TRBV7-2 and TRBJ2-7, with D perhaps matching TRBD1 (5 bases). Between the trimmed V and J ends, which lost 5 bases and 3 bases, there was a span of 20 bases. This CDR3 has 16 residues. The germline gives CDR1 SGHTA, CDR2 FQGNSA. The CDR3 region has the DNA TGTGCCAGCAGCCCCACAGGTCGACCTTCACTCTACGAGCAGTACTTC. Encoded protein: CASSPTGRPSLYEQYF.

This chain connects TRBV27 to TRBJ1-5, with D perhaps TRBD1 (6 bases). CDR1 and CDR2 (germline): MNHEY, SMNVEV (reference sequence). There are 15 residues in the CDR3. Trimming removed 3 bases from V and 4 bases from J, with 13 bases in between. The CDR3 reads CASSLVLGGNQPQHF. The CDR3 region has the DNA TGTGCCAGCAGTTTGGTTTTAGGGGGAAATCAGCCCCAGCATTTT.

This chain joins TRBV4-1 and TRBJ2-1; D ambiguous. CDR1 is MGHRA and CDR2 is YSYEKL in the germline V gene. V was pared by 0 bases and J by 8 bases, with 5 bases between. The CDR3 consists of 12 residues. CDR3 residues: CASSQDFYEQFF. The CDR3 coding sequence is TGCGCCAGCAGCCAAGACTTCTATGAGCAGTTCTTC.

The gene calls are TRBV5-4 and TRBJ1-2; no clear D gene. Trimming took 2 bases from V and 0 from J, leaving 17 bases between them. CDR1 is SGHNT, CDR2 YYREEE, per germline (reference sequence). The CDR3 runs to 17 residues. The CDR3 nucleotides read TGTGCCAGCAGCTTTTTTTCGCGGTTTTCTCCTAACTATGGCTACACCTTC. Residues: CASSFFSRFSPNYGYTF.

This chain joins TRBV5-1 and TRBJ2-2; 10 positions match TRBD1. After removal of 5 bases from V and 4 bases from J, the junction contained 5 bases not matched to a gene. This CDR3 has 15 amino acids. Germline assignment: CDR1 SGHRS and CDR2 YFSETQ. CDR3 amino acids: CASRGQGTPTGELFF. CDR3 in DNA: TGCGCCAGCAGGGGACAGGGGACCCCCACCGGGGAGCTGTTTTTT.

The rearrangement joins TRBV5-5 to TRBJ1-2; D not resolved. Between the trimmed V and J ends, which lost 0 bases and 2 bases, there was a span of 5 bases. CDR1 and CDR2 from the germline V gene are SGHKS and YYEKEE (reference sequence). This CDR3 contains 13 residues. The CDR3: CASSLGANYGYTF. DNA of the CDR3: TGTGCCAGCAGCTTGGGGGCAAACTATGGCTACACCTTC.

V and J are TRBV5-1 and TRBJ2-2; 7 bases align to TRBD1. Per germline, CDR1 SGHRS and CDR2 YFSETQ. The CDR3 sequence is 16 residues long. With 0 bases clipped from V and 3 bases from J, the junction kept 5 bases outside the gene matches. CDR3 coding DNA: TGCGCCAGCAGCTTGGGAGGGACAGCTGACACCGGGGAGCTGTTTTTT. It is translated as CASSLGGTADTGELFF.

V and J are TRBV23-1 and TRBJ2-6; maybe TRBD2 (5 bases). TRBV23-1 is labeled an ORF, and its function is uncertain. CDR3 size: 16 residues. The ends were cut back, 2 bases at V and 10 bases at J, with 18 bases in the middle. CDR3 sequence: CASSQLRTGIRNVLTF. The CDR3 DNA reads TGCGCCAGCAGTCAACTGAGGACCGGGATCCGGAACGTCCTGACTTTC.

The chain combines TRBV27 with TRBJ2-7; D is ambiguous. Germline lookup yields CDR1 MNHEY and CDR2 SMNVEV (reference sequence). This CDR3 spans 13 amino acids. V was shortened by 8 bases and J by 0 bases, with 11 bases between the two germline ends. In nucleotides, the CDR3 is TGTGCCAGCCCGCGAATGAGCTCCTACGAGCAGTACTTC. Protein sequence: CASPRMSSYEQYF.

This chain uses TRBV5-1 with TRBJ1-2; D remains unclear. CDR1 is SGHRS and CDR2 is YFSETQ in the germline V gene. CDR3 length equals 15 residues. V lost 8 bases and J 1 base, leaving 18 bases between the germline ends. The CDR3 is CASTPAGTLNYGYTF. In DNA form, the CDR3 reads TGCGCCAGTACCCCTGCGGGAACCCTTAACTATGGCTACACCTTC. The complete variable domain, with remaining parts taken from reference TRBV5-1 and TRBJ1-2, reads KAGVTQTPRYLIKTRGQQVTLSCSPISGHRSVSWYQQTPGQGLQFLFEYFSETQRNKGNFPGRFSGRQFSNSRSEMNVSTLELGDSALYLCASTPAGTLNYGYTFGSGTRLTVV.

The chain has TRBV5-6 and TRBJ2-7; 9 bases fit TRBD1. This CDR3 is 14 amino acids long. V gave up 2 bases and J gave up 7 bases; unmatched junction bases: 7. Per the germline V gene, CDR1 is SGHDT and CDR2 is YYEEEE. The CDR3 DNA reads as TGTGCCAGCAGCTTTGGGACAGGGTTTAGGGAGCAGTACTTC. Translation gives CASSFGTGFREQYF.

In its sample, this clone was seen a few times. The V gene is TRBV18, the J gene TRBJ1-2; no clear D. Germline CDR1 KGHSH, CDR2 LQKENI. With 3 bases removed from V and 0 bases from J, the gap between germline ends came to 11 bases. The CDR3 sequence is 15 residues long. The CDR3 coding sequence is TGTGCCAGCTCACCGGGAGTAGCAACTAACTATGGCTACACCTTC. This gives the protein CASSPGVATNYGYTF.

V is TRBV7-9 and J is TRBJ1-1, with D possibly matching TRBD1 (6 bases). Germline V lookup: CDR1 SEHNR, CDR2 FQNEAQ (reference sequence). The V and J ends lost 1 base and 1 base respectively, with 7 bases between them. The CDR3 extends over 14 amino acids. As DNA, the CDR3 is TGTGCCAGCAGCTTAGAAGGGGGGAACACTGAAGCTTTCTTT. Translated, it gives CASSLEGGNTEAFF.

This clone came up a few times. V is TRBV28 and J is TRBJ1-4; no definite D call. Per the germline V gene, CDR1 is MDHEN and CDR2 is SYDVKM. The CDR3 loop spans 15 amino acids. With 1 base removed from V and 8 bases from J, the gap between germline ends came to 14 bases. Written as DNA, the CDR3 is TGTGCCAGCAGTTTATCACCCTGGACTGGGGAAAAACTGTTTTTT. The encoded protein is CASSLSPWTGEKLFF.

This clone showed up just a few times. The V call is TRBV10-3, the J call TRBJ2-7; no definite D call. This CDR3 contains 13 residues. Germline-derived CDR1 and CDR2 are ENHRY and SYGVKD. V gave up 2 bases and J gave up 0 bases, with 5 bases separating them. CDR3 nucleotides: TGTGCCATCAGTGAGACAGCCTCCTACGAGCAGTACTTC. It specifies CAISETASYEQYF.

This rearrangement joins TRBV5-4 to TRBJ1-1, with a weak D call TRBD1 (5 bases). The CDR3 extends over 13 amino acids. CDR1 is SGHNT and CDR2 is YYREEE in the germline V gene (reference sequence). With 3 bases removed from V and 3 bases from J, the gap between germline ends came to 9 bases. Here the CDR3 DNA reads TGTGCCAGCAGCTCCGTAGGGGACACTGAAGCTTTCTTT. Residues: CASSSVGDTEAFF.

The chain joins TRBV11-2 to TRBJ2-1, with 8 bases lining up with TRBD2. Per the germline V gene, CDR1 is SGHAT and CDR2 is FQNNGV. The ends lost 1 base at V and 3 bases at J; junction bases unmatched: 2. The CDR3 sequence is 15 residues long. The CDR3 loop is CASSLAGGNYNEQFF. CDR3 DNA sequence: TGTGCCAGCAGCTTAGCGGGGGGGAACTACAATGAGCAGTTCTTC. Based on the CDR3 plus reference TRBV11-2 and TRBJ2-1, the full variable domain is EAGVAQSPRYKIIEKRQSVAFWCNPISGHATLYWYQQILGQGPKLLIQFQNNGVVDDSQLPKDRFSAERLKGVDSTLKIQPAKLEDSAVYLCASSLAGGNYNEQFFGPGTRLTVL.

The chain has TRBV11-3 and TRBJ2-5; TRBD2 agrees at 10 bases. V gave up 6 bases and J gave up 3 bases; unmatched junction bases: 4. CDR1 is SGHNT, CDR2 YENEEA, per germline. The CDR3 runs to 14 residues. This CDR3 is CASSSGLAEETQYF. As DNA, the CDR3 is TGTGCCAGCAGTTCTGGACTAGCGGAAGAGACCCAGTACTTC. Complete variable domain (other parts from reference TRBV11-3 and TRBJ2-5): EAGVVQSPRYKIIEKKQPVAFWCNPISGHNTLYWYLQNLGQGPELLIRYENEEAVDDSQLPKDRFSAERLKGVDSTLKIQPAELGDSAVYLCASSSGLAEETQYFGPGTRLLVL.

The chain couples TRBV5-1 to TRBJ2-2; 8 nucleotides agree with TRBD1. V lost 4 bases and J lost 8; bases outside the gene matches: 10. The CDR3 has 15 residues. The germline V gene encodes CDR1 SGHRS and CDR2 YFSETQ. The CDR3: CASSEETGVGGELFF. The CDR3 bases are TGCGCCAGCAGCGAGGAGACAGGGGTAGGAGGGGAGCTGTTTTTT.

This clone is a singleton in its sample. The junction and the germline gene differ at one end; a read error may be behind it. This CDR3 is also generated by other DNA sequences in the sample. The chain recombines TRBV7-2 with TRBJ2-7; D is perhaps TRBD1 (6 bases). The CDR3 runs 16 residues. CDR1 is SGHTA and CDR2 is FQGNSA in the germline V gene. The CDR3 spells CASSSQGLQYSYGQYF. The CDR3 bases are TGTGCCAGCAGTTCCCAGGGGTTACAATACTCCTACGGGCAGTACTTC.

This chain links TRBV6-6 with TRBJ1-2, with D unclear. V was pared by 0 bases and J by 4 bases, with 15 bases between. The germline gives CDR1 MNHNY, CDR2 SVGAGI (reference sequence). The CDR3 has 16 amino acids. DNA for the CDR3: TGTGCCAGCAGTTACTCGATTTCACGAGTCCTCTATGGCTACACCTTC. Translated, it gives CASSYSISRVLYGYTF.